The 7 T cell receptor beta chains below all came from one sample that was sequenced in a study of T cell responses to AZD1222 COVID-19 vaccine. Libraries were prepared by immunoSEQ multiplex PCR; TCRdb keeps only in-frame clonotypes and omits some of them. This table has 100,000 to 150,000 clones, roughly 88% appearing once. Specimen: peripheral blood, collected 28 days after the second AZD1222 dose. Receptor source: an adult who received the AZD1222 COVID-19 vaccine.

V usage is TRBV5-5 and J usage is TRBJ2-1, with 8 bases fitting TRBD1. Germline CDR1 SGHKS, CDR2 YYEKEE (reference sequence). Losses at the gene ends were 5 bases for V and 4 bases for J; bases not matched to a gene: 8. The CDR3 covers 15 residues. This chain's CDR3 is CASRETGEPYNEQFF. CDR3 nucleotides: TGTGCCAGCAGGGAGACAGGGGAGCCTTACAATGAGCAGTTCTTC.

V gene TRBV5-4 combines with J gene TRBJ1-5; 8 bases are shared with TRBD1. Germline V gene sequence: CDR1 SGHNT, CDR2 YYREEE (reference sequence). Unmatched junction bases numbered 5, after V lost 5 bases and J lost 1 base. This CDR3 contains 15 residues. The CDR3 sequence is CASSLQGASNQPQHF. In DNA form, the CDR3 reads TGTGCCAGCAGTCTCCAGGGGGCGAGCAATCAGCCCCAGCATTTT.

The V gene is TRBV28, the J gene TRBJ1-1; the match to TRBD1 covers 8 bases. Trimming at V came to 3 bases and at J to 0 bases, leaving 6 bases not matched to a gene. Germline CDR1 reads MDHEN; CDR2 reads SYDVKM. The CDR3 extends over 16 amino acids. The CDR3 coding sequence is TGTGCCAGCAGTTTCGCCCCGACAGGGGTGAACACTGAAGCTTTCTTT. Translating it yields CASSFAPTGVNTEAFF. The whole variable domain, filled in from reference TRBV28 and TRBJ1-1, reads DVKVTQSSRYLVKRTGEKVFLECVQDMDHENMFWYRQDPGLGLRLIYFSYDVKMKEKGDIPEGYSVSREKKERFSLILESASTNQTSMYLCASSFAPTGVNTEAFFGQGTRLTVV.

V usage is TRBV5-5 and J usage is TRBJ1-2; 7 bases are a match to TRBD1. With 3 bases clipped from V and 4 bases from J, the junction kept 6 bases outside the gene matches. The CDR3 covers 14 residues. Per germline, CDR1 SGHKS and CDR2 YYEKEE (reference sequence). CDR3 coding DNA: TGTGCCAGCAGCTCACAGGGGATTAGCTATGGCTACACCTTC. Protein product: CASSSQGISYGYTF.

The rearrangement uses TRBV3-1 (or the pseudogene TRBV3-2) and TRBJ2-7; D might be TRBD2 (6 bases). The CDR3 has 19 amino acids. Germline lookup yields CDR1 LGHDT and CDR2 YNNKEL (reference sequence). V shed 0 bases and J shed 0 bases, with 21 bases lying between them. CDR3 in amino acids: CASSQDRHRGSGSSYEQYF. The CDR3 DNA follows: TGTGCCAGCAGCCAAGATCGGCATCGTGGTAGCGGCAGCTCCTACGAGCAGTACTTC.

V and J are TRBV12-5 and TRBJ2-2; D is ambiguous. CDR3 length equals 13 residues. Germline V gene sequence: CDR1 LGHNT, CDR2 FRNRAP. Trimming took off 2 bases at V and 4 bases at J, with 5 bases between the two ends. CDR3 DNA: TGTGCTAGTGGTTTGACAGCCACCGGGGAGCTGTTTTTT. As protein: CASGLTATGELFF.

V is TRBV12-5 and J is TRBJ2-3; 7 nucleotides align to TRBD2. Germline loops: CDR1 LGHNT, CDR2 FRNRAP. CDR3 length: 16 residues. V was clipped by 0 bases and J by 3 bases; unmatched bases: 6. CDR3 bases: TGTGCTAGTGGTTTGGTACTTCAGCGGGGAACAGATACGCAGTATTTT. It is translated as CASGLVLQRGTDTQYF.